The 3 T cell receptor beta chains reported below all come from one sample, sequenced in a study of cytomegalovirus exposure and HLA in healthy donors. In the PCR, 60 Vbeta and 13 Jbeta primers were used. The data were produced by immunoSEQ multiplex PCR, yet TCRdb's version contains in-frame clones alone and is incomplete. The sample lists approximately 130,000 clones; about 8% were seen once. Material: PBMCs. These receptors all come from a middle-aged woman in good health and CMV-seropositive.

The V and J genes are TRBV19 and TRBJ1-1; no definite D call. V lost 0 bases, J lost 3 bases, and 5 bases lay in between. CDR1 is LNHDA, CDR2 SQIVND, per germline (reference sequence). There are 13 residues in the CDR3. This chain's CDR3 is CASSIDRDTEAFF. The CDR3 coding sequence is TGTGCCAGTAGTATAGATCGGGACACTGAAGCTTTCTTT.

J is TRBJ1-6 and V is TRBV14; D perhaps matches TRBD1 (5 bases). With 1 base removed from V and 10 bases from J, the gap between germline ends came to 11 bases. There are 14 residues in the CDR3. Germline lookup yields CDR1 SGHDN and CDR2 FVKESK. CDR3 in amino acids: CASSQGGHGSPLHF. CDR3 DNA sequence: TGTGCCAGCAGCCAAGGGGGCCATGGCTCACCCCTCCACTTT.

The rearrangement links TRBV9 to TRBJ2-1; 9 positions match TRBD1. The CDR3 spans 14 residues. V was clipped by 3 bases and J by 6 bases; unmatched bases: 4. Per the germline V gene, CDR1 is SGDLS and CDR2 is YYNGEE. The CDR3 region is CASSGGTGSNEQFF. Written as DNA, the CDR3 is TGTGCCAGCAGCGGGGGGACAGGGAGCAATGAGCAGTTCTTC.